This is a list of T cell receptor beta chains from one sample in a study of patients and donors after allogeneic stem cell transplantation. MiXCR, applied by TCRdb to the RT-PCR reads, yields one record per CDR3 protein. This table has 110,000 or so distinct CDR3 sequences, 35% appearing once. The specimen was blood, either unsorted or a sorted T cell fraction (not recorded which). The origin of the receptors is a human donor who was either an allogeneic HSCT recipient or a stem cell or donor lymphocyte infusion donor (not recorded which). It is not recorded whose cells these are; they may come from a transplant donor. Each CDR3 is given with its conserved first and last residue. The order of the fields is J gene, D gene, clone size, V gene, CDR3 protein, CDR3 DNA. D genes are given only for firm matches. Size is stated for part of the rows, as once, few or many counts, or as a class when the clone is expanded.

j_call: TRBJ1-4; d_call: TRBD1; clone_size: -; v_call: TRBV4-3; cdr3_aa: CASSQAGTANEKLFF; cdr3_nt: TGCGCCAGCAGCCAAGCCGGGACAGCAAATGAAAAACTGTTTTTT
j_call: TRBJ2-1; d_call: TRBD2; clone_size: -; v_call: TRBV12-3/TRBV12-4; cdr3_aa: CASSPREMIDEQFF; cdr3_nt: TGTGCCAGCAGCCCGCGGGAGATGATTGATGAGCAGTTCTTC
j_call: TRBJ2-5; d_call: -; clone_size: -; v_call: TRBV12-3/TRBV12-4; cdr3_aa: CASSLRSETQYF; cdr3_nt: TGTGCCAGCAGTTTGAGATCGGAGACCCAGTACTTC
j_call: TRBJ1-1; d_call: TRBD1; clone_size: few; v_call: TRBV7-3; cdr3_aa: CASSFDRAAEAFF; cdr3_nt: TGTGCCAGCAGCTTCGACAGGGCTGCCGAAGCTTTCTTT
j_call: TRBJ1-1; d_call: -; clone_size: few; v_call: TRBV6-5; cdr3_aa: CASSYSGVSTAFF; cdr3_nt: TGTGCCAGCAGTTACTCTGGGGTCTCAACCGCTTTCTTT
j_call: TRBJ2-5; d_call: TRBD1; clone_size: -; v_call: TRBV5-8; cdr3_aa: CASRMGQALMTQYF; cdr3_nt: TGTGCCAGCAGAATGGGACAGGCGCTCATGACCCAGTACTTC
j_call: TRBJ2-2; d_call: -; clone_size: few; v_call: TRBV5-6; cdr3_aa: CASSPDLGSTGELFF; cdr3_nt: TGTGCCAGCAGTCCCGACCTCGGGAGCACCGGGGAGCTGTTTTTT
j_call: TRBJ2-7; d_call: -; clone_size: once; v_call: TRBV27; cdr3_aa: CASSRDWDSYEQYF; cdr3_nt: TGTGCCAGCAGCCGAGACTGGGACTCCTACGAGCAGTACTTC
j_call: TRBJ1-5; d_call: -; clone_size: -; v_call: TRBV28; cdr3_aa: CASKSANQPQHF; cdr3_nt: TGTGCCAGCAAATCAGCAAATCAGCCCCAGCATTTT
j_call: TRBJ2-1; d_call: -; clone_size: -; v_call: TRBV7-9; cdr3_aa: CASSLPVLNEQFF; cdr3_nt: TGTGCCAGCAGCCTACCTGTCCTCAATGAGCAGTTCTTC
j_call: TRBJ2-1; d_call: TRBD2; clone_size: -; v_call: TRBV9; cdr3_aa: CASSPRTSVYNEQFF; cdr3_nt: TGTGCCAGCAGCCCGAGGACTAGCGTTTACAATGAGCAGTTCTTC
j_call: TRBJ2-7; d_call: TRBD1; clone_size: -; v_call: TRBV27; cdr3_aa: CASSQGTVPYEQYF; cdr3_nt: TGTGCCAGCAGTCAAGGGACAGTTCCCTACGAGCAGTACTTC
j_call: TRBJ2-3; d_call: -; clone_size: -; v_call: TRBV13; cdr3_aa: CASSSYRRGYTDTQYF; cdr3_nt: TGTGCCAGCAGCTCCTACCGCCGCGGATACACAGATACGCAGTATTTT
j_call: TRBJ2-6; d_call: -; clone_size: -; v_call: TRBV27; cdr3_aa: CASSLFLGAGGANVLTF; cdr3_nt: TGTGCCAGCAGTTTATTTTTGGGGGCTGGAGGGGCCAACGTCCTGACTTTC
j_call: TRBJ1-3; d_call: -; clone_size: -; v_call: TRBV12-3/TRBV12-4; cdr3_aa: CASSLRLSGNTIYF; cdr3_nt: TGTGCCAGCAGTTTAAGGTTATCTGGAAACACCATATATTTT
j_call: TRBJ2-3; d_call: -; clone_size: few; v_call: TRBV5-1; cdr3_aa: CASSLLSGRGDTQYF; cdr3_nt: TGCGCCAGCAGCTTGTTGTCCGGCCGGGGAGATACGCAGTATTTT
j_call: TRBJ1-5; d_call: TRBD1; clone_size: few; v_call: TRBV7-2; cdr3_aa: CASSRQGKGQPQHF; cdr3_nt: TGTGCCAGCAGCCGACAGGGAAAAGGTCAGCCCCAGCATTTT
j_call: TRBJ2-3; d_call: -; clone_size: few; v_call: TRBV4-3; cdr3_aa: CASSYKAGQEGDTQYF; cdr3_nt: TGCGCCAGCAGCTATAAAGCGGGACAAGAAGGGGATACGCAGTATTTT
j_call: TRBJ1-5; d_call: TRBD1; clone_size: few; v_call: TRBV2; cdr3_aa: CASKTGTDQPQHF; cdr3_nt: TGTGCCAGCAAGACAGGGACTGATCAGCCCCAGCATTTT
j_call: TRBJ2-1; d_call: -; clone_size: -; v_call: TRBV20-1; cdr3_aa: CSVRRDGETYNEQFF; cdr3_nt: TGCAGTGTCAGACGTGACGGGGAAACCTACAATGAGCAGTTCTTC
j_call: TRBJ1-2; d_call: -; clone_size: -; v_call: TRBV5-1; cdr3_aa: CARIRTELIYGYTF; cdr3_nt: TGCGCCAGAATTCGGACAGAGTTGATCTATGGCTACACCTTC
j_call: TRBJ1-6; d_call: TRBD1; clone_size: few; v_call: TRBV3-1; cdr3_aa: CASSQGPRGRSPLHF; cdr3_nt: TGTGCCAGCAGCCAAGGCCCCAGGGGGCGATCACCCCTCCACTTT
j_call: TRBJ2-5; d_call: -; clone_size: -; v_call: TRBV7-2; cdr3_aa: CASSFVEETQYF; cdr3_nt: TGTGCCAGCAGCTTCGTTGAGGAGACCCAGTACTTC
j_call: TRBJ2-1; d_call: TRBD2; clone_size: -; v_call: TRBV18; cdr3_aa: CASSPSGTSAFEQFF; cdr3_nt: TGTGCCAGCTCACCGTCCGGGACTAGCGCTTTTGAGCAGTTCTTC
j_call: TRBJ1-3; d_call: -; clone_size: few; v_call: TRBV15; cdr3_aa: CATSRDGTLGNTIYF; cdr3_nt: TGTGCCACCAGCAGAGACGGGACGCTTGGAAACACCATATATTTT
j_call: TRBJ1-2; d_call: TRBD1; clone_size: few; v_call: TRBV12-3/TRBV12-4; cdr3_aa: CASSLGRGQGHGYTF; cdr3_nt: TGTGCCAGCAGTTTAGGGCGAGGACAGGGTCATGGCTACACCTTC
j_call: TRBJ2-1; d_call: -; clone_size: -; v_call: TRBV7-2; cdr3_aa: CASSRTLPYNEQFF; cdr3_nt: TGTGCCAGCAGCCGGACACTTCCCTACAATGAGCAGTTCTTC
j_call: TRBJ2-7; d_call: -; clone_size: few; v_call: TRBV4-1; cdr3_aa: CASSQNLRDEQYF; cdr3_nt: TGCGCCAGCAGCCAGAACCTGAGGGACGAGCAGTACTTC
j_call: TRBJ1-6; d_call: -; clone_size: -; v_call: TRBV18; cdr3_aa: CASSPIGSPLHF; cdr3_nt: TGTGCCAGCTCACCGATTGGTTCACCCCTCCACTTT
j_call: TRBJ2-7; d_call: -; clone_size: -; v_call: TRBV6-2/TRBV6-3; cdr3_aa: CATAHSYEQYF; cdr3_nt: TGTGCCACTGCTCATTCCTACGAGCAGTACTTC
j_call: TRBJ2-1; d_call: TRBD2; clone_size: -; v_call: TRBV6-5; cdr3_aa: CASGSASGSGNEQFF; cdr3_nt: TGTGCCAGCGGGTCGGCTAGCGGGAGCGGCAATGAGCAGTTCTTC
j_call: TRBJ1-6; d_call: -; clone_size: -; v_call: TRBV12-3/TRBV12-4; cdr3_aa: CATTNWDPDSPLHF; cdr3_nt: TGTGCCACCACAAACTGGGACCCCGATTCACCCCTCCACTTT
j_call: TRBJ2-1; d_call: TRBD2; clone_size: -; v_call: TRBV12-3/TRBV12-4; cdr3_aa: CASSSLAGGPSYNEQFF; cdr3_nt: TGTGCCAGCAGTTCCCTAGCGGGAGGGCCTTCCTACAATGAGCAGTTCTTC
j_call: TRBJ2-5; d_call: TRBD1; clone_size: few; v_call: TRBV12-3/TRBV12-4; cdr3_aa: CASRPGQNQETQYF; cdr3_nt: TGTGCCAGCAGACCGGGACAGAACCAAGAGACCCAGTACTTC
j_call: TRBJ1-3; d_call: -; clone_size: -; v_call: TRBV28; cdr3_aa: CASSLGTYGNTIYF; cdr3_nt: TGTGCCAGCAGTCTCGGGACTTATGGAAACACCATATATTTT
j_call: TRBJ2-5; d_call: -; clone_size: -; v_call: TRBV9; cdr3_aa: CASSVGRGPRVETQYF; cdr3_nt: TGTGCCAGCAGCGTAGGGAGAGGTCCGCGGGTGGAGACCCAGTACTTC
j_call: TRBJ2-5; d_call: -; clone_size: -; v_call: TRBV5-1; cdr3_aa: CASSLGARRQPGETQYF; cdr3_nt: TGCGCCAGCAGCTTGGGAGCGCGGCGGCAACCCGGAGAGACCCAGTACTTC
j_call: TRBJ1-2; d_call: -; clone_size: -; v_call: TRBV5-1; cdr3_aa: CASSKIFPSYGYTF; cdr3_nt: TGCGCCAGCAGCAAGATCTTCCCGAGCTATGGCTACACCTTC
j_call: TRBJ2-1; d_call: TRBD2; clone_size: -; v_call: TRBV11-2; cdr3_aa: CASSRAGTSLHEQFF; cdr3_nt: TGTGCCAGCAGCCGTGCCGGGACTAGTCTTCACGAGCAGTTCTTC
j_call: TRBJ1-1; d_call: -; clone_size: few; v_call: TRBV15; cdr3_aa: CATSRAGTGDTEAFF; cdr3_nt: TGTGCCACCAGCAGAGCAGGCACCGGGGACACTGAAGCTTTCTTT
j_call: TRBJ2-3; d_call: -; clone_size: -; v_call: TRBV28; cdr3_aa: CASSLLARTSGGHTDTQYF; cdr3_nt: TGTGCCAGCAGTTTACTAGCGAGAACTTCTGGGGGACACACAGATACGCAGTATTTT
j_call: TRBJ2-5; d_call: -; clone_size: -; v_call: TRBV15; cdr3_aa: CATSRRGLRETQYF; cdr3_nt: TGTGCCACCAGCAGAAGGGGACTCCGTGAGACCCAGTACTTC
j_call: TRBJ2-3; d_call: TRBD2; clone_size: few; v_call: TRBV10-3; cdr3_aa: CAIKCGRGTDTQYF; cdr3_nt: TGTGCCATCAAGTGCGGGAGGGGCACAGATACGCAGTATTTT
j_call: TRBJ1-1; d_call: -; clone_size: many; v_call: TRBV4-3; cdr3_aa: CASSQDPVGEAFF; cdr3_nt: TGCGCCAGCAGCCAAGATCCAGTGGGTGAAGCTTTCTTT
j_call: TRBJ2-1; d_call: TRBD1; clone_size: -; v_call: TRBV7-2; cdr3_aa: CASSFGVRGIVGEQFF; cdr3_nt: TGTGCCAGCAGTTTCGGTGTCAGGGGGATAGTGGGTGAGCAGTTCTTC
j_call: TRBJ1-5; d_call: -; clone_size: -; v_call: TRBV28; cdr3_aa: CASSYWGEKDQPQHF; cdr3_nt: TGTGCCAGCAGTTACTGGGGGGAGAAGGATCAGCCCCAGCATTTT
j_call: TRBJ1-5; d_call: TRBD1; clone_size: few; v_call: TRBV6-2/TRBV6-3; cdr3_aa: CASSYSWTGSNQPQHF; cdr3_nt: TGTGCCAGCAGTTATAGCTGGACAGGGAGCAATCAGCCCCAGCATTTT
j_call: TRBJ2-5; d_call: TRBD1; clone_size: -; v_call: TRBV15; cdr3_aa: CATSGGQGETQYF; cdr3_nt: TGTGCCACCAGCGGAGGACAGGGAGAGACCCAGTACTTC
j_call: TRBJ2-7; d_call: TRBD2; clone_size: -; v_call: TRBV28; cdr3_aa: CASRPTSGTTYEQYF; cdr3_nt: TGTGCCAGCAGGCCAACTAGCGGGACAACCTACGAGCAGTACTTC
j_call: TRBJ2-2; d_call: -; clone_size: -; v_call: TRBV15; cdr3_aa: CATSRGTGPGELFF; cdr3_nt: TGTGCCACCAGCAGAGGGACGGGTCCCGGGGAGCTGTTTTTT
j_call: TRBJ1-5; d_call: -; clone_size: -; v_call: TRBV7-2; cdr3_aa: CASSSQEEQPQHF; cdr3_nt: TGTGCCAGCAGCTCTCAGGAGGAGCAGCCCCAGCATTTT